This TCR beta chain originates from a study of T cells in narcolepsy. TCRdb's table, derived via immunoSEQ multiplex PCR, lists solely in-frame clones and lacks some. The sample carries 25,000 to 30,000 clones, 81% recorded once. Trimming stripped 7 bases from V and 1 base from J, with 13 bases between. Germline V lookup: CDR1 LGHNA, CDR2 YSLEER. The CDR3 runs 14 residues. The receptor was derived from a human donor in good health. The specimen sequenced was memory (CD45RA-) CD4+ T cells from blood. The chain recombines TRBV4-3 with TRBJ1-2, with TRBD1 as a possible D gene (6 bases). Here the CDR3 DNA reads TGCGCCAGCATCCCGGGACAAGGTAACTATGGCTACACCTTC. This translates into CASIPGQGNYGYTF.